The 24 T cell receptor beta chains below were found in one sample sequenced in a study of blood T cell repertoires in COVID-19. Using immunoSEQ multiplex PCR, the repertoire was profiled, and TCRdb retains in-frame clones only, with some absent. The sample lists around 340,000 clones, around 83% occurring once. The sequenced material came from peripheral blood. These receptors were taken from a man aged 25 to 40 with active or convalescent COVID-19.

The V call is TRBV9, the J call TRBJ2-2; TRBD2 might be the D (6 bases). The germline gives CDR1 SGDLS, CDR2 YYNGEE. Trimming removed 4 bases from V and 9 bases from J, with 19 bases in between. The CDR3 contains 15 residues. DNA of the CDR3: TGTGCCAGCAGCCCTACGGGACTCGCAGGGCGGGAGCTGTTTTTT. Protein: CASSPTGLAGRELFF.

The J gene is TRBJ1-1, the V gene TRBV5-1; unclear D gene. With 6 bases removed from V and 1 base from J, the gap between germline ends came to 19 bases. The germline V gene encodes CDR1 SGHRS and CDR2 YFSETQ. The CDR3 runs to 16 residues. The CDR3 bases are TGCGCCAGCACTCCCGGGGAGCAGGTACGGAACACTGAAGCTTTCTTT. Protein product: CASTPGEQVRNTEAFF. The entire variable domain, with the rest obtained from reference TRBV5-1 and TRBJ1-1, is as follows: KAGVTQTPRYLIKTRGQQVTLSCSPISGHRSVSWYQQTPGQGLQFLFEYFSETQRNKGNFPGRFSGRQFSNSRSEMNVSTLELGDSALYLCASTPGEQVRNTEAFFGQGTRLTVV.

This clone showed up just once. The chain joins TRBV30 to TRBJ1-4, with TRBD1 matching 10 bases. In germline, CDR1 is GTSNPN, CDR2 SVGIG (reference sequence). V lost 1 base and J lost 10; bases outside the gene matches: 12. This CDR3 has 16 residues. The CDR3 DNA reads TGTGCCTGGAGTGGTTTCGTGGGACAGGGGCGGGGAAAACTGTTTTTT. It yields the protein CAWSGFVGQGRGKLFF.

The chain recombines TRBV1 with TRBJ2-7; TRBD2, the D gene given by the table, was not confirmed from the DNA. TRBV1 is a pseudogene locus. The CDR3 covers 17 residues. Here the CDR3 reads CTSSQERAGPLSYEQYF. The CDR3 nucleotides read TGCACCAGCAGCCAAGAACGGGCGGGGCCCCTTTCCTACGAGCAGTACTTC.

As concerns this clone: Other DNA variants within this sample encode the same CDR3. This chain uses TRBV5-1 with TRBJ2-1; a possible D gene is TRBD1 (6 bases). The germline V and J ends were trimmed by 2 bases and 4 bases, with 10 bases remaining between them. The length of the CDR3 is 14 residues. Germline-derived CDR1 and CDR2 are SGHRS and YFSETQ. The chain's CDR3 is CASSLDRTYNEQFF. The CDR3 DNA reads TGCGCCAGCAGCTTAGACAGGACATACAATGAGCAGTTCTTC.

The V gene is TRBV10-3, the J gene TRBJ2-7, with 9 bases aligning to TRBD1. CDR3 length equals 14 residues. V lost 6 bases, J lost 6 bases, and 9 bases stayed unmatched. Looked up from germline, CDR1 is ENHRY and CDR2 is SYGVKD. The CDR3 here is CAIRGQGRTSEQYF. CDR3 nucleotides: TGTGCCATCAGGGGACAGGGTAGAACCTCCGAGCAGTACTTC.

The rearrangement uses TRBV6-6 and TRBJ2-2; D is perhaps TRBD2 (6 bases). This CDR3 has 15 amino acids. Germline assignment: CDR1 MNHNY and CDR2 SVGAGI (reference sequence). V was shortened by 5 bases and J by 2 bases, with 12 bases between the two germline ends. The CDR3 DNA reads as TGTGCCAGCAGTAGGCCGGGACTTAACACCGGGGAGCTGTTTTTT. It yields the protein CASSRPGLNTGELFF.

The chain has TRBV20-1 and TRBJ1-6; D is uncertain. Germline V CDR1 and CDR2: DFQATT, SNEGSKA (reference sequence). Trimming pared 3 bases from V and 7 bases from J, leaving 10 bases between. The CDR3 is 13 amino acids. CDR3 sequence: CSASRQVNSPLHF. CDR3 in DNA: TGCAGTGCTAGTCGGCAGGTGAATTCACCCCTCCACTTT.

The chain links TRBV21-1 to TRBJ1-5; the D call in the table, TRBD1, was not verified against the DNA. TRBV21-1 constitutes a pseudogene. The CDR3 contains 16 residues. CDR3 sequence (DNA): TGTGCCAGCACCCTGACATCGTCGGATATAAATCAGCCCCAGCATTTT. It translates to CASTLTSSDINQPQHF.

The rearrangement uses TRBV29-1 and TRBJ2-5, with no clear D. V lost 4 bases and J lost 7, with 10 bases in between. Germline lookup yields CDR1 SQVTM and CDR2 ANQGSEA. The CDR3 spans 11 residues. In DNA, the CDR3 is TGCAGCGTTGCTGAGTCGGGGACCCAGTACTTC. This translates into CSVAESGTQYF.

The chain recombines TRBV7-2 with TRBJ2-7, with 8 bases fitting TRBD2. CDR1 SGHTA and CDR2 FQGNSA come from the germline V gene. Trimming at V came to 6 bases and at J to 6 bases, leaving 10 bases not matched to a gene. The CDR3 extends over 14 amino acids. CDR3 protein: CASRPIQRESEQYF. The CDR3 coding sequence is TGTGCCAGCAGGCCTATTCAGCGGGAGAGCGAGCAGTACTTC.

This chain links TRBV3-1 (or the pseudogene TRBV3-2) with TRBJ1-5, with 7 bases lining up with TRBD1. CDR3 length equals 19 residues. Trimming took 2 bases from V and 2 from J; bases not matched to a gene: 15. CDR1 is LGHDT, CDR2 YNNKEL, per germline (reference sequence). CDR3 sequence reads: CASSQRPPTGVRGNQPQHF. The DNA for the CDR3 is TGTGCCAGCAGCCAAAGGCCCCCCACAGGGGTTCGCGGCAATCAGCCCCAGCATTTT.

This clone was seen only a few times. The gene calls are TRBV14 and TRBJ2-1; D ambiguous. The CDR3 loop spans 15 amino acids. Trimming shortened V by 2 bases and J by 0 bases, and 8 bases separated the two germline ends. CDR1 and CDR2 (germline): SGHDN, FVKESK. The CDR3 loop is CASSQWQASYNEQFF. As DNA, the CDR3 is TGTGCCAGCAGCCAATGGCAGGCCTCCTACAATGAGCAGTTCTTC.

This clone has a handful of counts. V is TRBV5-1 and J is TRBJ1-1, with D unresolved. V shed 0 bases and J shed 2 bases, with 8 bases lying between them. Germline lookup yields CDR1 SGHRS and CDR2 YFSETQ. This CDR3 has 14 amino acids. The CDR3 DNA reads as TGCGCCAGCAGCTTGGAGTCGGTTAACACTGAAGCTTTCTTT. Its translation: CASSLESVNTEAFF.

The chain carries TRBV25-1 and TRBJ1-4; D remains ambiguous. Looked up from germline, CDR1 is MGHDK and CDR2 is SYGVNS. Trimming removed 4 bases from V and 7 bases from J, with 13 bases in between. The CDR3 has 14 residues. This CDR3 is CASSGPVSSEKLFF. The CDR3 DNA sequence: TGTGCCAGCAGTGGCCCCGTTTCGAGTGAAAAACTGTTTTTT.

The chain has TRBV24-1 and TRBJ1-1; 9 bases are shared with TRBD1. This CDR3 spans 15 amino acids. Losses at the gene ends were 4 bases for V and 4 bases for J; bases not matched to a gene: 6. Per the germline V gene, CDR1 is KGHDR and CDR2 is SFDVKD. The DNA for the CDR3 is TGTGCCACCAGTGACTCGGACAGGGGATTCACTGAAGCTTTCTTT. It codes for CATSDSDRGFTEAFF.

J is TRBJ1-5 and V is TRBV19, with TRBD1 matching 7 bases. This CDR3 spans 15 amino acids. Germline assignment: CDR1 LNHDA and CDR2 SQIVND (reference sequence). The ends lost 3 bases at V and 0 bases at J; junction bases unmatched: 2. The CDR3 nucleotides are TGTGCCAGTAGTATCCCAGGGGGTAGCAATCAGCCCCAGCATTTT. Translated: CASSIPGGSNQPQHF. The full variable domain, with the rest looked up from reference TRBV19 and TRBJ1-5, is DGGITQSPKYLFRKEGQNVTLSCEQNLNHDAMYWYRQDPGQGLRLIYYSQIVNDFQKGDIAEGYSVSREKKESFPLTVTSAQKNPTAFYLCASSIPGGSNQPQHFGDGTRLSIL.

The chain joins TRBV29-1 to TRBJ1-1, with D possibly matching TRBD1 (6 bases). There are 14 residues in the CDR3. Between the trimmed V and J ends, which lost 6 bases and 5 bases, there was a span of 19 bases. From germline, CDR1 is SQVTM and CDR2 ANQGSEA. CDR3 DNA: TGCAGCGTCTCAACGGCACAGGGAAATACTGAAGCTTTCTTT. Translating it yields CSVSTAQGNTEAFF.

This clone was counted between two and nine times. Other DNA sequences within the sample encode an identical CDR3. For the CDR3, the DNA is TGTGCCAGCAGTTACTCGAGGCTAGCGAACACCGGGGAGCTGTTTTTT. This encodes CASSYSRLANTGELFF. The chain links TRBV6-6 to TRBJ2-2; D gene unclear. Germline-derived CDR1 and CDR2 are MNHNY and SVGAGI (reference sequence). The CDR3 totals 16 residues. The V end was cut by 0 bases, the J end by 0 bases, with 8 bases between.

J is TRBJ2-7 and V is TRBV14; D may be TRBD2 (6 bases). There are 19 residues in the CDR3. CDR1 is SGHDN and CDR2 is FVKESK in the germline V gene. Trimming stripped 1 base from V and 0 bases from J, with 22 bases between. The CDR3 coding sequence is TGTGCCAGCAGCCAAGGTCGGGGGTTTGGTAGCGGAAGCTCCTACGAGCAGTACTTC. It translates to CASSQGRGFGSGSSYEQYF.

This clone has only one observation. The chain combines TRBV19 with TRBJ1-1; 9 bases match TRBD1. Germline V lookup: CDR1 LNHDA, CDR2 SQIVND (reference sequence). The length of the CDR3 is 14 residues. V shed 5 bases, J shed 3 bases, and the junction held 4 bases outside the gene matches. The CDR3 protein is CASSVTGGHTEAFF. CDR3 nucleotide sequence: TGTGCCAGTAGTGTTACAGGGGGCCACACTGAAGCTTTCTTT. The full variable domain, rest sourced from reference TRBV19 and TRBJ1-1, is DGGITQSPKYLFRKEGQNVTLSCEQNLNHDAMYWYRQDPGQGLRLIYYSQIVNDFQKGDIAEGYSVSREKKESFPLTVTSAQKNPTAFYLCASSVTGGHTEAFFGQGTRLTVV.

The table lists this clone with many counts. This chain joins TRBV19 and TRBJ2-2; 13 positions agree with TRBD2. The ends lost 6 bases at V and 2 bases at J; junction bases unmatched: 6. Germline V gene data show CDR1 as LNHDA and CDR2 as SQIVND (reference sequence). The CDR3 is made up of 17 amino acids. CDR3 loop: CASSPTGLAGNTGELFF. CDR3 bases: TGTGCCAGTAGCCCTACGGGACTAGCGGGAAACACCGGGGAGCTGTTTTTT. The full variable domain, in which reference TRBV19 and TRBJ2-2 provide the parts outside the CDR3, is DGGITQSPKYLFRKEGQNVTLSCEQNLNHDAMYWYRQDPGQGLRLIYYSQIVNDFQKGDIAEGYSVSREKKESFPLTVTSAQKNPTAFYLCASSPTGLAGNTGELFFGEGSRLTVL.

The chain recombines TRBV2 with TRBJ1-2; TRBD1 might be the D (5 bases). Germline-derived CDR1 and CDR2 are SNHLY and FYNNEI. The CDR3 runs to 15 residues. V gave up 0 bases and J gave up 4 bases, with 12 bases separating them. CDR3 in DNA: TGTGCCAGCAGTGAAGCCCGGGGGAGGGGCTATGGCTACACCTTC. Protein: CASSEARGRGYGYTF.

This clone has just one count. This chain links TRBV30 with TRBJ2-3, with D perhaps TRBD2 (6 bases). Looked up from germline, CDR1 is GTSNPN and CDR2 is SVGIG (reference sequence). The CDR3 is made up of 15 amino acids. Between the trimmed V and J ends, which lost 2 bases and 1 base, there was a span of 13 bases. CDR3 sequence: CAWSTGLTGTDTQYF. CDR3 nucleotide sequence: TGTGCCTGGAGTACGGGACTCACGGGCACAGATACGCAGTATTTT.